This entry features one T cell receptor beta chain sequence. Its antigen remains unidentified. The data are from a study of siplizumab effects on memory and regulatory T cells. The V segment lost 3 bases and the J segment 0 bases; nucleotides outside the gene matches: 5. Germline V gene sequence: CDR1 LNHNV, CDR2 YYDKDF (reference sequence). CDR3 length: 16 amino acids. Each sample yielded about 1.1 x 10^5 assayed TCR templates. Only in-frame clones appear in the TCRdb table, and some are missing; sequencing was by immunoSEQ multiplex PCR. The repertoire holds 100,000 to 120,000 clones, with around nine tenths as singletons. Study conclusions and caveats: Whether the proliferating Tregs (from siplizumab cultures) were suppressive was not confirmed. In roughly 75-96% of proliferating CD4+ or CD8+ clones, a naive or memory phenotype could not be assigned.

This sequence originates from a human donor in good health. The sequenced sample consisted of CD4+ T cells sorted from blood. This chain joins TRBV15 and TRBJ2-7; 10 positions agree with TRBD1. CDR3 nucleotides: TGTGCCACCAGCAGCTATTGGGACAGGGGCTCCTACGAGCAGTACTTC. Amino acid sequence: CATSSYWDRGSYEQYF.